A selection of T cell receptor beta chains follows, all from one sample in a study of T cell repertoires in cytomegalovirus infection. Their antigens remain unidentified. TCRdb processed the reads anew with MiXCR; each CDR3 protein has one entry. There are 700,000 to 850,000 distinct CDR3 sequences in the sample; around a third occur only once, and 9.5% to 15% lies in the top ten. Sequenced here: cultured CD8+ T cells from PBMCs, sampled from culture after CMV antigen stimulation. All receptors derive from a human donor in good health (CMV status not recorded). Some clones in this sample may be carry-over from other donors' samples. The CDR3 runs from the conserved cysteine through the conserved F or W. D genes are given only for firm matches. Not every row has a clone size; where given, it reads once, few, many or a size class.

-	-	TRBJ1-1	TRBV5-4	CASSGTPPGEAFF	TGTGCCAGCAGCGGGACCCCGCCGGGTGAGGCTTTCTTT
-	-	TRBJ2-3	TRBV11-3	CASSFAGYQTDTQYF	TGTGCCAGCAGCTTTGCGGGCTACCAGACAGATACGCAGTATTTT
-	once	TRBJ2-1	TRBV7-2	CANSLPIQSPVDEQFF	TGTGCCAACAGCTTACCTATACAAAGTCCGGTCGATGAGCAGTTCTTC
TRBD1	many	TRBJ1-5	TRBV9	CASSEGGRQPQHF	TGTGCCAGCAGCGAAGGGGGCAGGCAGCCCCAGCATTTT
-	many	TRBJ2-5	TRBV4-1	CASSQVGGMGEETQYF	TGCGCCAGCAGCCAAGTCGGAGGGATGGGCGAAGAGACCCAGTACTTC
TRBD2	few	TRBJ2-3	TRBV7-2	CASSLGTSGRTDTQYF	TGTGCCAGCAGCTTAGGGACTAGCGGACGCACAGATACGCAGTATTTT
TRBD1	-	TRBJ1-2	TRBV6-1	CASSEGYRGPGYTF	TGTGCCAGCAGTGAAGGGTACAGGGGGCCCGGCTACACCTTC
-	-	TRBJ2-1	TRBV7-9	CASRPAGSFSLLYNERFF	TGTGCCAGCAGGCCGGCGGGAAGTTTCAGCCTGCTGTACAATGAGCGGTTCTTC
-	-	TRBJ2-7	TRBV19	CASSIRDIQGEQYF	TGTGCCAGTAGTATACGAGACATCCAAGGCGAGCAGTACTTC
-	-	TRBJ2-3	TRBV24-1	CATSDFGRDSITDTQYF	TGTGCCACCAGTGATTTTGGGCGGGACAGTATCACAGATACGCAGTATTTT
-	many	TRBJ2-6	TRBV7-6	CASSPLPSSGANVLTF	TGTGCCAGCAGCCCTCTCCCCAGCTCTGGGGCCAACGTCCTGACTTTC
-	-	TRBJ1-1	TRBV11-2	CASSLNWGYDTEAFF	TGTGCCAGCAGCTTAAATTGGGGTTATGACACTGAAGCTTTCTTT
-	-	TRBJ1-1	TRBV7-2	CASSLAYRAENTEAFF	TGTGCCAGCAGCTTAGCCTACAGGGCTGAAAACACTGAAGCTTTCTTT
-	few	TRBJ2-1	TRBV24-1	CATSDPDLATYNEQFF	TGTGCCACCAGTGACCCCGACTTGGCCACCTACAATGAGCAGTTCTTC
TRBD2	-	TRBJ2-2	TRBV4-2	CASSQEGTSGGTTGELFF	TGTGCCAGCAGCCAAGAAGGGACTAGCGGGGGTACTACCGGGGAGCTGTTTTTT
-	-	TRBJ1-1	TRBV20-1	CSAPPGGEETEAFF	TGCAGTGCTCCTCCCGGGGGGGAAGAAACTGAAGCTTTCTTT
-	-	TRBJ1-1	TRBV27	CASSRFGPNTEAFF	TGTGCCAGCAGTCGCTTCGGGCCGAACACTGAAGCTTTCTTT
-	-	TRBJ1-3	TRBV12-3/TRBV12-4	CASSRGHGNTIYF	TGTGCCAGCTCCAGAGGGCATGGAAACACCATATATTTT
-	-	TRBJ2-3	TRBV7-9	CASSPRIRTREHTDTQYF	TGTGCCAGCAGCCCTAGAATCCGGACTCGCGAACACACAGATACGCAGTATTTT
-	many	TRBJ2-4	TRBV7-2	CASSWGGGAKNIQYF	TGTGCCAGCAGCTGGGGAGGGGGGGCCAAAAACATTCAGTACTTC
-	few	TRBJ2-1	TRBV29-1	CSGQVSNNEQFF	TGCAGCGGACAGGTTTCCAACAATGAGCAGTTCTTC
-	-	TRBJ1-1	TRBV2	CASSESLGGLNTEAFF	TGTGCCAGCAGTGAGTCTCTAGGGGGGTTGAACACTGAAGCTTTCTTT
-	-	TRBJ1-2	TRBV7-9	CASSSQIFYGYTF	TGTGCCAGCAGTTCACAGATATTCTATGGCTACACCTTC
-	-	TRBJ1-5	TRBV20-1	CSALLDGGGGFSNQPQHF	TGCAGTGCTTTGCTCGACGGTGGGGGTGGGTTTAGCAATCAGCCCCAGCATTTT
TRBD1	few	TRBJ1-5	TRBV7-2	CASSLAGDRASSGNQPQHF	TGTGCCAGCAGCTTAGCCGGAGACAGGGCCAGTTCGGGCAATCAGCCCCAGCATTTT
TRBD2	-	TRBJ2-1	TRBV20-1	CSASRLAGRSSCNEQFF	TGCAGTGCTAGTCGGCTAGCGGGGCGGAGCTCCTGCAATGAGCAGTTCTTC
-	few	TRBJ1-1	TRBV6-1	CASSEALTYPAGLNTEAFF	TGTGCCAGCAGTGAAGCGCTTACCTACCCCGCGGGGTTGAACACTGAAGCTTTCTTT
TRBD1	few	TRBJ1-2	TRBV6-1	CASSPGQGVSYGYTF	TGTGCCAGCAGTCCGGGACAGGGGGTTAGCTATGGCTACACCTTC
TRBD1	-	TRBJ2-7	TRBV7-6	CVSSRTGGRTYEQYF	TGTGTCAGCAGCCGTACAGGGGGCAGGACATACGAGCAGTACTTC
-	few	TRBJ1-1	TRBV7-9	CASSPQRMPTEAFF	TGTGCCAGCAGCCCGCAAAGGATGCCCACTGAAGCTTTCTTT
TRBD1	-	TRBJ2-2	TRBV12-3/TRBV12-4	CASRRTGSSTGELFF	TGTGCCAGCAGAAGGACAGGGTCGTCCACCGGGGAGCTGTTTTTT
-	many	TRBJ1-1	TRBV7-2	CASSWTDEAFF	TGTGCCAGCAGCTGGACCGACGAAGCTTTCTTT
-	few	TRBJ1-2	TRBV4-1	CASSQDPSQWANYGYTF	TGCGCCAGCAGCCAAGATCCATCCCAGTGGGCTAACTATGGCTACACCTTC
-	-	TRBJ1-2	TRBV7-9	CASSLAPTANYGYTF	TGTGCCAGCAGCTTAGCTCCGACAGCTAACTATGGCTACACCTTC
TRBD1	many	TRBJ2-3	TRBV6-1	CASSPPDRGLDTQYF	TGTGCCAGCAGTCCCCCGGACAGGGGGCTTGATACGCAGTATTTT
-	few	TRBJ1-1	TRBV28	CASSFIYAGYTEAFF	TGTGCCAGCAGTTTCATATACGCAGGTTACACTGAAGCTTTCTTT
-	-	TRBJ1-2	TRBV12-3/TRBV12-4	CASTWQGLYGYTF	TGTGCCAGCACTTGGCAGGGCCTCTATGGCTACACCTTC
-	-	TRBJ2-7	TRBV2	CASTAPQGNVPYEQYF	TGTGCCAGCACCGCCCCACAGGGTAACGTACCCTACGAGCAGTACTTC
TRBD1	few	TRBJ1-2	TRBV5-6	CASSLGKGANGYTF	TGTGCCAGCAGCTTGGGAAAGGGGGCGAATGGCTACACCTTC
TRBD1	many	TRBJ1-4	TRBV6-6	CASFQIGTDNEKLFF	TGTGCCAGTTTTCAGATCGGGACAGATAATGAAAAACTGTTTTTT
TRBD2	-	TRBJ2-1	TRBV12-3/TRBV12-4	CASSPLAPYNEQFF	TGTGCCAGCAGTCCACTAGCGCCCTACAATGAGCAGTTCTTC
-	once	TRBJ2-1	TRBV6-2/TRBV6-3	CASRQSNEQFF	TGTGCCAGCAGGCAAAGCAATGAGCAGTTCTTC
-	few	TRBJ1-6	TRBV7-6	CASSLGVGQESPLHF	TGTGCCAGCAGCCTGGGGGTAGGGCAGGAGTCACCCCTCCACTTT
-	many	TRBJ1-6	TRBV12-3/TRBV12-4	CASSLGNGYWYYNSPLHF	TGTGCCAGCAGTTTAGGCAATGGGTACTGGTACTATAATTCACCCCTCCACTTT
-	-	TRBJ1-5	TRBV9	CASSVSRTSGTKNNQPQHF	TGTGCCAGCAGCGTAAGCCGAACTTCCGGGACTAAAAACAATCAGCCCCAGCATTTT
-	-	TRBJ2-1	TRBV7-1	CASSRRDGWDEQFF	TGTGCCAGCAGCCGTCGAGACGGCTGGGATGAGCAGTTCTTC
-	-	TRBJ1-2	TRBV13	CASSPGRAGDGYTF	TGTGCCAGCAGCCCCGGGAGGGCTGGGGATGGCTACACCTTC
-	-	TRBJ1-6	TRBV6-1	CASSEAEISPLHF	TGTGCCAGCAGTGAGGCGGAGATTTCACCCCTCCACTTT
-	many	TRBJ2-1	TRBV12-3/TRBV12-4	CASSSSWGNEQFF	TGTGCCAGCAGCTCTAGTTGGGGTAATGAGCAGTTCTTC
-	few	TRBJ1-5	TRBV20-1	CSAMPRDGDQPQHF	TGCAGTGCTATGCCCCGGGACGGAGATCAGCCCCAGCATTTT
-	few	TRBJ2-3	TRBV5-8	CASSSGDGSSTDTQYF	TGTGCCAGCAGCTCCGGGGACGGATCTAGCACAGATACGCAGTATTTT
-	-	TRBJ1-1	TRBV10-3	CAISESMGAAEAFF	TGTGCCATCAGTGAGTCGATGGGGGCGGCTGAAGCTTTCTTT
TRBD1	-	TRBJ1-4	TRBV7-6	CVSSPGTDLATNEKLFF	TGTGTCAGCAGCCCTGGGACAGATCTAGCAACTAATGAAAAACTGTTTTTT
-	-	TRBJ1-4	TRBV7-8	CASSPGEGGEKLFF	TGTGCCAGCAGCCCCGGGGAGGGGGGTGAAAAACTGTTTTTT
-	many	TRBJ2-2	TRBV7-2	CASSLEGGLVSGELFF	TGTGCCAGCAGCTTAGAAGGGGGGTTGGTCTCCGGGGAGCTGTTTTTT
-	-	TRBJ1-2	TRBV5-6	CASSSTPGVGTF	TGTGCCAGCAGCTCAACCCCAGGGGTTGGTACCTTC
-	many	TRBJ2-1	TRBV7-9	CASSERRDEQFF	TGTGCCAGCAGCGAGAGGAGGGATGAGCAGTTCTTC
-	-	TRBJ2-3	TRBV7-9	CASNSRPQTGADTQYF	TGTGCCAGCAACAGCCGGCCCCAGACCGGAGCGGATACGCAGTATTTT
-	-	TRBJ2-1	TRBV7-9	CASSLSDEQFF	TGTGCCAGCAGCTTATCGGATGAGCAGTTCTTC
-	few	TRBJ2-6	TRBV6-5	CASSTYNSGANVLTF	TGTGCCAGCAGCACATATAACTCCGGGGCCAACGTCCTGACTTTC